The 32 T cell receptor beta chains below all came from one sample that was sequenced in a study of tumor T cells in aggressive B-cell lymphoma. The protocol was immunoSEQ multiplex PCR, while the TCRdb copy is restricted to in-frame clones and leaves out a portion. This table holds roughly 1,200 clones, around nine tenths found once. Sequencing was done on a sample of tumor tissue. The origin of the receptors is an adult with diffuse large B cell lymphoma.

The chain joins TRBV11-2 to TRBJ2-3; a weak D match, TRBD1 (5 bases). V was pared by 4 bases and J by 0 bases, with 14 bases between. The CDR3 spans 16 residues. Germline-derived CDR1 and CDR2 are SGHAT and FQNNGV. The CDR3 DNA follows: TGTGCCAGCAGCTCAACCAGGGTTTCTAGCACAGATACGCAGTATTTT. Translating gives CASSSTRVSSTDTQYF.

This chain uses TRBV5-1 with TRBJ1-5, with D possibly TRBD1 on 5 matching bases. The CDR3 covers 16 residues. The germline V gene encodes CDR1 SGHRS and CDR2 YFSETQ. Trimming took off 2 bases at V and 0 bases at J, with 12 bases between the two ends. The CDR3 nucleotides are TGCGCCAGCAGCTTTAGTGGGGCCGATAGCAATCAGCCCCAGCATTTT. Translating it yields CASSFSGADSNQPQHF.

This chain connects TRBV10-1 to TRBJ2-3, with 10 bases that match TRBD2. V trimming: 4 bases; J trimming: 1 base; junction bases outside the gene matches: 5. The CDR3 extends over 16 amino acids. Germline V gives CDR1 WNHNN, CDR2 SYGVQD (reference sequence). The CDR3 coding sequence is TGCGCCAGCAGTGCTAGCGGGGGAGACGGCACAGATACGCAGTATTTT. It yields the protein CASSASGGDGTDTQYF.

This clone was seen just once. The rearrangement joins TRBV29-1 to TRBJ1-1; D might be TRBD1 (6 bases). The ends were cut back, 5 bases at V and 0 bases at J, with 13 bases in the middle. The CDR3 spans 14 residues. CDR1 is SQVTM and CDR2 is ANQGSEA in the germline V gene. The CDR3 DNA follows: TGCAGCGTTTCCAGGACAGAGCTGAACACTGAAGCTTTCTTT. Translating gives CSVSRTELNTEAFF. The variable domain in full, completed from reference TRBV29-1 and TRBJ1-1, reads SAVISQKPSRDICQRGTSLTIQCQVDSQVTMMFWYRQQPGQSLTLIATANQGSEATYESGFVIDKFPISRPNLTFSTLTVSNMSPEDSSIYLCSVSRTELNTEAFFGQGTRLTVV.

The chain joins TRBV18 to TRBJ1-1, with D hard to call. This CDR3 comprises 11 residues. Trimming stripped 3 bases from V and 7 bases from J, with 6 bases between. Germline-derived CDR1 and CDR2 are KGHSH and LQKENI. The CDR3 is CASSPGSEAFF. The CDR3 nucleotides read TGTGCCAGCTCACCGGGGAGTGAAGCTTTCTTT. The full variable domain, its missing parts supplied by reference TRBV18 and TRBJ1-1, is NAGVMQNPRHLVRRRGQEARLRCSPMKGHSHVYWYRQLPEEGLKFMVYLQKENIIDESGMPKERFSAEFPKEGPSILRIQQVVRGDSAAYFCASSPGSEAFFGQGTRLTVV.

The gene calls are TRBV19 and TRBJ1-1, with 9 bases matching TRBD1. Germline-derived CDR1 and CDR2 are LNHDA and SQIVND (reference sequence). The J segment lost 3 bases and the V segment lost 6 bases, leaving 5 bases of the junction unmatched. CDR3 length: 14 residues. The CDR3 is CASRTGGRDTEAFF. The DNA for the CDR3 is TGTGCCAGTAGGACAGGGGGTCGGGACACTGAAGCTTTCTTT.

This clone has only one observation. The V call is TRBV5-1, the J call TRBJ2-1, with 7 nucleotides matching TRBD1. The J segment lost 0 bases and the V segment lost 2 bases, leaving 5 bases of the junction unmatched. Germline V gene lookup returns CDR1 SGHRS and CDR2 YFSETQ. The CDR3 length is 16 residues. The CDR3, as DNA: TGCGCCAGCAGCTTAGAGGGGGCTTCCTCCTACAATGAGCAGTTCTTC. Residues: CASSLEGASSYNEQFF.

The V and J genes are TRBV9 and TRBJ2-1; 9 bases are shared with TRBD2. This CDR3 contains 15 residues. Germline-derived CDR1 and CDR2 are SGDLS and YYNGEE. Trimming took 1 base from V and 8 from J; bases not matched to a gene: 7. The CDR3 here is CASSVRGRARDEQFF. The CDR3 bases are TGTGCCAGCAGCGTACGCGGGAGGGCCAGGGATGAGCAGTTCTTC.

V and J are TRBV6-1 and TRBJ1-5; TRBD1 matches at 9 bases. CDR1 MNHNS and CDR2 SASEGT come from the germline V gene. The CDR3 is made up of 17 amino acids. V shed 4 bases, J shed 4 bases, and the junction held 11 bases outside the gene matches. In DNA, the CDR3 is TGTGCCAGCAGTGGTTTTCTAGGGACAGGGCTTAATCAGCCCCAGCATTTT. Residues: CASSGFLGTGLNQPQHF.

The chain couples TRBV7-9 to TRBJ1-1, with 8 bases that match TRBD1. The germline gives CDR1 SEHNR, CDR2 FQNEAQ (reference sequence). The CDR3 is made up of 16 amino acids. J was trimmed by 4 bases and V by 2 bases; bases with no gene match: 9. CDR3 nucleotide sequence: TGTGCCAGCAGCTTACAGGGGGCGGTCGTTGGCACTGAAGCTTTCTTT. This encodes CASSLQGAVVGTEAFF.

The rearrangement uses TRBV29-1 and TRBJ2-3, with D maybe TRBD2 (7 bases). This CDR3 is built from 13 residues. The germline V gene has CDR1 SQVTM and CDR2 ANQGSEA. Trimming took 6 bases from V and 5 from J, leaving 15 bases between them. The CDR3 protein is CSVGREGGDTQYF. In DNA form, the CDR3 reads TGCAGCGTCGGAAGGGAGGGGGGAGATACGCAGTATTTT.

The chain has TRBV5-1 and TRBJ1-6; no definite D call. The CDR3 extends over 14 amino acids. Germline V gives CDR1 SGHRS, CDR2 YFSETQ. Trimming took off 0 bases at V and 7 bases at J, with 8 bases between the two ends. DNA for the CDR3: TGCGCCAGCAGCTTGGAACAGAAGAATTCACCCCTCCACTTT. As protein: CASSLEQKNSPLHF.

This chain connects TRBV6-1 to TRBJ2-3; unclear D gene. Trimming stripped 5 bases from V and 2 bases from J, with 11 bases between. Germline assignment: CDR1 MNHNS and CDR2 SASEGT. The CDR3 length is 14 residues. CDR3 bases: TGTGCCAGCAGTCCCCATTCATTCACAGATACGCAGTATTTT. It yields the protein CASSPHSFTDTQYF.

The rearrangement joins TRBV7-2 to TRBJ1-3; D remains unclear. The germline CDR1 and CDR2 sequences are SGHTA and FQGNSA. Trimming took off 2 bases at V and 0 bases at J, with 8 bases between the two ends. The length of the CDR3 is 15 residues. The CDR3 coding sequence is TGTGCCAGCAGCTTACAGGTTATCTCTGGAAACACCATATATTTT. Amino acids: CASSLQVISGNTIYF. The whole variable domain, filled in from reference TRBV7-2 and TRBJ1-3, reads GAGVSQSPSNKVTEKGKDVELRCDPISGHTALYWYRQSLGQGLEFLIYFQGNSAPDKSGLPSDRFSAERTGGSVSTLTIQRTQQEDSAVYLCASSLQVISGNTIYFGEGSWLTVV.

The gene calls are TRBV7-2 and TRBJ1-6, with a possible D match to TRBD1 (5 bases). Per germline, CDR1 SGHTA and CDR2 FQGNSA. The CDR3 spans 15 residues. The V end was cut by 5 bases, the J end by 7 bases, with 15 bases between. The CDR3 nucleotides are TGTGCCAGCAGCGCCGGGGGTGGCAGAAATTCACCCCTCCACTTT. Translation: CASSAGGGRNSPLHF.

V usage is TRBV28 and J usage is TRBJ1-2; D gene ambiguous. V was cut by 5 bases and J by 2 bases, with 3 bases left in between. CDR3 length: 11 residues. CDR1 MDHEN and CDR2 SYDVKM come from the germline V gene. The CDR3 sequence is CASSPNYGYTF. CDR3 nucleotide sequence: TGTGCCAGCAGTCCAAACTATGGCTACACCTTC.

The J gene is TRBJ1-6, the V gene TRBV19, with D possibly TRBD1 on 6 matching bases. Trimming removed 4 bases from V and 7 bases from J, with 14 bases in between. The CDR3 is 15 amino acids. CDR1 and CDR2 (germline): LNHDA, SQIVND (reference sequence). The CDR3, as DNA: TGTGCCAGTAGTACCCCTTGGACAGAGAATTCACCCCTCCACTTT. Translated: CASSTPWTENSPLHF.

CDR3 nucleotide sequence: TGTGCCTGGCCACTGGTGCCCCGAGACTATCTCCAGTTGGGTTGGGAGACCCAGTACTTC. Translated: CAWPLVPRDYLQLGWETQYF. The chain is built from TRBV30 and TRBJ2-5, with a tentative D call TRBD2 (5 bases). The germline V and J ends were trimmed by 5 bases and 5 bases, with 36 bases remaining between them. The CDR3 totals 20 residues. Germline values: CDR1 GTSNPN, CDR2 SVGIG (reference sequence).

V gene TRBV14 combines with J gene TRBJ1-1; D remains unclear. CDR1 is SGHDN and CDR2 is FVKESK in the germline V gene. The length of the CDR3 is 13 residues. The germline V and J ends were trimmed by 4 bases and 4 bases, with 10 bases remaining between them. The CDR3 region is CASSRNVGTEAFF. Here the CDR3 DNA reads TGTGCCAGCAGCCGAAACGTCGGCACTGAAGCTTTCTTT.

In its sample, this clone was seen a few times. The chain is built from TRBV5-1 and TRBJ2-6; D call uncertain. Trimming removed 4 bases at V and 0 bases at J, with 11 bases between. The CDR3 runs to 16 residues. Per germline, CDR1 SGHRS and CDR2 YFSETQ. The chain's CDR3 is CASSTAQTSGANVLTF. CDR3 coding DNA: TGCGCCAGCAGCACCGCACAGACCTCTGGGGCCAACGTCCTGACTTTC.

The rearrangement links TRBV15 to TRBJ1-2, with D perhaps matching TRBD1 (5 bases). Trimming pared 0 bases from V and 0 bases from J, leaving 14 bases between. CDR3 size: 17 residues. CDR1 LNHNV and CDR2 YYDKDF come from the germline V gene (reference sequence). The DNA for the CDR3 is TGTGCCACCAGCAGAGATACGTGGGGGGAAGCTAACTATGGCTACACCTTC. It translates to CATSRDTWGEANYGYTF.

Here the CDR3 reads CASSLLPGNTEAFF. CDR3 DNA: TGCGCCAGCAGCTTGCTTCCGGGGAACACTGAAGCTTTCTTT. The chain joins TRBV5-1 to TRBJ1-1; D is unclear. The CDR3 runs to 14 residues. Germline V gives CDR1 SGHRS, CDR2 YFSETQ. Trimming took 1 base from V and 1 from J, leaving 8 bases between them.

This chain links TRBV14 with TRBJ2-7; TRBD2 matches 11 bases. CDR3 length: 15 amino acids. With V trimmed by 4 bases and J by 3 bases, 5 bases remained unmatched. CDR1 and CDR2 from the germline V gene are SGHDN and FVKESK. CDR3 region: CASSPGLAVLYEQYF. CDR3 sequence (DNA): TGTGCCAGCAGCCCGGGACTAGCGGTACTCTACGAGCAGTACTTC.

This chain's CDR3 is CASSPGSGELFF. The DNA for the CDR3 is TGCGCCAGCAGCCCGGGATCCGGGGAGCTGTTTTTT. V usage is TRBV10-2 and J usage is TRBJ2-2; D possibly corresponds to TRBD2 (5 bases). The germline V gene encodes CDR1 WSHSY and CDR2 SAAADI. This CDR3 contains 12 residues. V lost 6 bases, J lost 6 bases, and 8 bases lay in between.

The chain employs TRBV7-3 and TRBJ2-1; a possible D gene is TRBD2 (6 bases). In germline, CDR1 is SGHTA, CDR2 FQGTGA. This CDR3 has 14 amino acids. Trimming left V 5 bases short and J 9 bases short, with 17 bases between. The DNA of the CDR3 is TGTGCCAGCAGCCAAGGCGGTAGCGGCGGTGAGCAGTTCTTC. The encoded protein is CASSQGGSGGEQFF.

The CDR3 nucleotides read TGTGCCAGTATTCAGGACAGGGGGCGGAGTGAAGCTTTCTTT. This codes for CASIQDRGRSEAFF. The chain is built from TRBV19 and TRBJ1-1; 11 bases are shared with TRBD1. In germline, CDR1 is LNHDA, CDR2 SQIVND (reference sequence). The trim removed 7 bases at V and 7 bases at J, leaving 8 bases unmatched. CDR3 length: 14 residues.

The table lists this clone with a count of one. In nucleotides, the CDR3 is TGTGCCAGCAGTGAGACGGACAGGGCGAACACTGAAGCTTTCTTT. It yields the protein CASSETDRANTEAFF. The chain has TRBV2 and TRBJ1-1; TRBD1 agrees at 8 bases. V trimming: 3 bases; J trimming: 1 base; junction bases outside the gene matches: 4. Germline CDR1 is SNHLY and CDR2 is FYNNEI. This CDR3 comprises 15 residues.

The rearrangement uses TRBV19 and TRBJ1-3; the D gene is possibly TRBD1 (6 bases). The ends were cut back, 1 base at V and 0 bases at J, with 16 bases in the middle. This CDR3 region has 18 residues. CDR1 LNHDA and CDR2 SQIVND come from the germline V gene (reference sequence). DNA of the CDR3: TGTGCCAGTAGTATAGTTTTCGGACAGCTCTTCTCTGGAAACACCATATATTTT. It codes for CASSIVFGQLFSGNTIYF.

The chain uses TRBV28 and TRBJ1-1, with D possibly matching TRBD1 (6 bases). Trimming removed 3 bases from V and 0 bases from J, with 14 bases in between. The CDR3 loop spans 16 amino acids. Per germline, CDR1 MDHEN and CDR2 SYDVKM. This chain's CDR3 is CASSLDLRGLNTEAFF. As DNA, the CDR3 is TGTGCCAGCAGTTTGGACCTCAGGGGACTGAACACTGAAGCTTTCTTT.

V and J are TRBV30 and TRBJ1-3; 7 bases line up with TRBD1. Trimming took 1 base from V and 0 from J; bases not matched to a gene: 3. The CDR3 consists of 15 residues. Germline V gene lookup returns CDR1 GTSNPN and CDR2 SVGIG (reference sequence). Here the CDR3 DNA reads TGTGCCTGGAGTGCGGGACAGATCTCTGGAAACACCATATATTTT. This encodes CAWSAGQISGNTIYF.

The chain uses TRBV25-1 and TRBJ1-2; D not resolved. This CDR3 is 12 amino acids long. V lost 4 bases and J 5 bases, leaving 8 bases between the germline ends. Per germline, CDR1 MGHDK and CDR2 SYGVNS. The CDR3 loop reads CASSAGIYGYTF. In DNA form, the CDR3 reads TGTGCCAGCAGTGCCGGGATTTATGGCTACACCTTC.

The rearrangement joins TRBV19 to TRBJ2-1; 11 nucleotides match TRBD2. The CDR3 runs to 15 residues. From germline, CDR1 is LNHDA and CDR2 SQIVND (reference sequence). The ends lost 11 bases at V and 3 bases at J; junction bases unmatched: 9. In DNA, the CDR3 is TGTGCCTCCTTAAGGGGGACTAGCGGCTACAATGAGCAGTTCTTC. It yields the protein CASLRGTSGYNEQFF.